This TCR beta chain is drawn from a study of T cell repertoires in cytomegalovirus infection. Study background: From public TCR beta signatures came an indication of both CMV infection and matching HLA type. Study-wide points: Totalled public TCR beta family frequency picked out people who carried CMV plus the relevant HLA. It was HLA-C-restricted CMV-specific TCR beta clonotypes that dominated the response ex vivo.

Per the germline V gene, CDR1 is MNHEY and CDR2 is SVGEGT. This CDR3 has 15 amino acids. V was clipped by 6 bases and J by 2 bases, with 16 bases between them. MiXCR, applied by TCRdb to the reads, yields one record per CDR3 protein. The sample records about 530,000 distinct CDR3 sequences, roughly 29% being singletons. This clonotype appeared a few times. As yet, its antigen is unknown. This sequence joins TRBV6-2 or TRBV6-3 and TRBJ1-2; TRBD1 is a possible D gene (6 bases). This clonotype was obtained from a human donor in good health (CMV status not recorded). Some clones in this sample may be carry-over from other donors' samples. Sequenced sample: PBMCs. The CDR3 coding sequence is TGTGCCAGCAGAACCACAGGGAGCGGAAACTATGGCTACACCTTC. Protein sequence: CASRTTGSGNYGYTF.